This T cell receptor beta chain was sequenced during a study of OX40 agonist ivuxolimab in advanced cancers. Across the study: Patients were infused with ivuxolimab every 2 weeks at 0.01 to 10 mg/kg. The dose-escalation group included hepatocellular carcinoma, melanoma, renal cell carcinoma and head and neck cancer. Males comprised roughly four fifths of the group, whose mean age was about 60 years (range 23 to 79).

TCRdb's table, derived via immunoSEQ multiplex PCR, lists solely in-frame clones and lacks some. The sample includes over 60,000 clones, 85% seen only once; the top ten take less than 5%. Drawing of blood for sampling happened at baseline, at cycle 4 day 1, and at cycle 7 day 1. Trimming pared 6 bases from V and 3 bases from J, leaving 6 bases between. Germline V lookup: CDR1 MNHEY, CDR2 SMNVEV (reference sequence). The CDR3 is 13 residues long. Sequencing used CD4+ or CD8+ T cells sorted from blood, obtained in a trial of the OX40 agonist ivuxolimab. This TCR came from an adult with an advanced solid tumor such as melanoma, head and neck, liver or kidney cancer. This sequence joins TRBV27 and TRBJ1-6, with D unclear. CDR3 nucleotides: TGTGCCAGCAGCACCATCTATAATTCACCCCTCCACTTT. Translating it yields CASSTIYNSPLHF.